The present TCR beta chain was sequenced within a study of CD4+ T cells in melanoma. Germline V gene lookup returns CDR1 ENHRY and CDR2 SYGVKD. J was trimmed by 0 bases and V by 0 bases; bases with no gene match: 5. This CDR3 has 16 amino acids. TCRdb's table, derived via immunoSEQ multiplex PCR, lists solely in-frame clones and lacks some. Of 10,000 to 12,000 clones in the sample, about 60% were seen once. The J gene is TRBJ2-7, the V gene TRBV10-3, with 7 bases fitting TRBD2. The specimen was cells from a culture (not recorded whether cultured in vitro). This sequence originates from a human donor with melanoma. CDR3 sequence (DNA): TGTGCCATCAGTGAGTCTGGGGCGGGGGACTCCTACGAGCAGTACTTC. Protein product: CAISESGAGDSYEQYF.